The 18 T cell receptor beta chains presented below share a single source sample, sequenced in a study of beta chain features in type 1 diabetes. Expressed TCRB transcripts were sequenced because the isolated RNA had all been reverse transcribed beforehand. The assay was immunoSEQ multiplex PCR, and TCRdb's table has in-frame clones only and misses some. The sample comprises under 250,000 clones, 25% to 35% of which are singletons, and 4% rests with the top ten. Source material: central memory CD4+ T cells from blood. The receptors shown here come from a young man in good health.

This chain joins TRBV28 and TRBJ2-5; D is unclear. The CDR3 has 14 amino acids. Germline values: CDR1 MDHEN, CDR2 SYDVKM. The V end was cut by 2 bases, the J end by 1 base, with 8 bases between. CDR3 protein: CASSLPSSQETQYF. The CDR3 DNA reads as TGTGCCAGCAGTTTACCGTCTTCCCAAGAGACCCAGTACTTC.

The chain joins TRBV4-3 to TRBJ1-2; D call uncertain. Germline CDR1 LGHNA, CDR2 YSLEER. The CDR3 spans 10 residues. The V and J ends lost 1 base and 8 bases respectively, with 2 bases between them. DNA for the CDR3: TGCGCCAGCAGCCAAGGGGGCTACACCTTC. It encodes CASSQGGYTF.

The V gene is TRBV18, the J gene TRBJ1-6, with TRBD1 matching over 8 bases. This CDR3 is built from 14 residues. V gave up 2 bases and J gave up 7 bases; unmatched junction bases: 1. The V gene's germline CDR1 is KGHSH and CDR2 LQKENI. CDR3 sequence: CASSPSGGNSPLHF. CDR3 in DNA: TGTGCCAGCTCACCATCAGGGGGCAATTCACCCCTCCACTTT.

V and J are TRBV28 and TRBJ2-3; D uncertain. Trimming shortened V by 7 bases and J by 0 bases, and 11 bases separated the two germline ends. This CDR3 spans 14 amino acids. Germline CDR1 reads MDHEN; CDR2 reads SYDVKM. CDR3 loop: CASTSYTSTDTQYF. In DNA form, the CDR3 reads TGTGCCAGCACCTCCTATACGAGCACAGATACGCAGTATTTT. The full variable domain, rest sourced from reference TRBV28 and TRBJ2-3, is DVKVTQSSRYLVKRTGEKVFLECVQDMDHENMFWYRQDPGLGLRLIYFSYDVKMKEKGDIPEGYSVSREKKERFSLILESASTNQTSMYLCASTSYTSTDTQYFGPGTRLTVL.

The table lists this clone with a few counts. Additional DNA sequences in this sample encode the identical CDR3. The genes are TRBV29-1 and TRBJ2-4, with 7 bases identical to TRBD2. After removal of 6 bases from V and 0 bases from J, the junction contained 2 bases not matched to a gene. The CDR3 extends over 13 amino acids. Per the germline V gene, CDR1 is SQVTM and CDR2 is ANQGSEA. The DNA for the CDR3 is TGCAGCGTGGGGGGGAGAGCCAAAAACATTCAGTACTTC. It translates to CSVGGRAKNIQYF.

There are a few counts of this clone. V gene TRBV2 combines with J gene TRBJ1-6; 7 bases align to TRBD1. The germline V gene has CDR1 SNHLY and CDR2 FYNNEI. The CDR3 has 15 amino acids. V was clipped by 6 bases and J by 0 bases; unmatched bases: 2. The CDR3 here is CASSAGGSYNSPLHF. The DNA of the CDR3 is TGTGCCAGCAGCGCAGGGGGCTCCTATAATTCACCCCTCCACTTT.

This clone was counted only a few times. V usage is TRBV29-1 and J usage is TRBJ1-1, with D maybe TRBD1 (5 bases). The CDR3 loop spans 13 amino acids. V shed 6 bases and J shed 1 base, with 12 bases lying between them. Looked up from germline, CDR1 is SQVTM and CDR2 is ANQGSEA. The CDR3 loop reads CSVGGVGNTEAFF. The CDR3 DNA reads TGCAGCGTCGGAGGGGTCGGGAACACTGAAGCTTTCTTT. The full variable domain, rest sourced from reference TRBV29-1 and TRBJ1-1, is SAVISQKPSRDICQRGTSLTIQCQVDSQVTMMFWYRQQPGQSLTLIATANQGSEATYESGFVIDKFPISRPNLTFSTLTVSNMSPEDSSIYLCSVGGVGNTEAFFGQGTRLTVV.

A few counts support this clone. The chain couples TRBV14 to TRBJ2-1, with 8 bases that match TRBD1. Germline CDR1 and CDR2: SGHDN and FVKESK. This CDR3 is built from 13 residues. V dropped 6 bases and J dropped 9; count of bases not matched to a gene: 7. CDR3 nucleotides: TGTGCCAGCAGTCCACAGGGGGTTGGTGAGCAGTTCTTC. Translation: CASSPQGVGEQFF.

This clone appeared once. V usage is TRBV5-6 and J usage is TRBJ2-7; D gene unclear. This CDR3 has 14 amino acids. V was clipped by 4 bases and J by 2 bases, with 13 bases between them. Germline values: CDR1 SGHDT, CDR2 YYEEEE. The CDR3 reads CASSPLDITYEQYF. CDR3 DNA sequence: TGTGCCAGCAGCCCCTTAGACATAACCTACGAGCAGTACTTC.

This clone was counted only a few times. The J gene is TRBJ1-3, the V gene TRBV7-2; D gene ambiguous. The V end was cut by 5 bases, the J end by 2 bases, with 10 bases between. The germline CDR1 and CDR2 sequences are SGHTA and FQGNSA. The CDR3 contains 14 residues. The CDR3 bases are TGTGCCAGCAGCCCAGCAACCACTGGAAACACCATATATTTT. Translation gives CASSPATTGNTIYF.

This clone occurred a few times. V usage is TRBV14 and J usage is TRBJ1-6; D is possibly TRBD1 (6 bases). This CDR3 is 16 amino acids long. CDR1 SGHDN and CDR2 FVKESK come from the germline V gene. The V and J ends lost 3 bases and 5 bases respectively, with 14 bases between them. The CDR3 reads CASSQSRGLDNSPLHF. Written as DNA, the CDR3 is TGTGCCAGCAGCCAGAGTCGGGGGCTCGATAATTCACCCCTCCACTTT.

The chain has TRBV6-5 and TRBJ2-7; D might be TRBD2 (5 bases). The CDR3 is made up of 11 amino acids. V was clipped by 2 bases and J by 12 bases, with 11 bases between them. Germline V lookup: CDR1 MNHEY, CDR2 SVGAGI. The CDR3 coding sequence is TGTGCCAGCAGTTACAACGGGGTTCCGTACTTC. It is translated as CASSYNGVPYF.

As regards this clone: Other DNA sequences from this sample encode an identical CDR3 as well. CDR3 DNA sequence: TGCGCCAGCAGCCAAGATCGCGGGGGGGAGACCCAGTACTTC. Protein sequence: CASSQDRGGETQYF. J is TRBJ2-5 and V is TRBV4-3, with 8 bases aligning to TRBD2. Losses at the gene ends were 0 bases for V and 5 bases for J; bases not matched to a gene: 2. CDR3 length: 14 amino acids. Germline CDR1 LGHNA, CDR2 YSLEER.

The chain has TRBV25-1 and TRBJ2-2, with TRBD2 matching 8 bases. CDR1 and CDR2 from the germline V gene are MGHDK and SYGVNS. V shed 8 bases, J shed 2 bases, and the junction held 7 bases outside the gene matches. The CDR3 covers 15 residues. Here the CDR3 DNA reads TGTGCCAGCGGGTATAGCGGGGTTAACACCGGGGAGCTGTTTTTT. It specifies CASGYSGVNTGELFF.

This clone was observed a handful of times. This chain joins TRBV5-6 and TRBJ1-2, with TRBD1 matching over 7 bases. The V gene end was trimmed by 6 bases and the J gene end by 4 bases; junction bases not matched to a gene: 6. Germline assignment: CDR1 SGHDT and CDR2 YYEEEE. The CDR3 has 13 residues. The CDR3, as DNA: TGTGCCAGCAACCCGACAGGGCTCTATGGCTACACCTTC. It is translated as CASNPTGLYGYTF.

This clone was detected a few times. The genes are TRBV30 and TRBJ2-1, with 7 bases that match TRBD2. V dropped 2 bases and J dropped 9; count of bases not matched to a gene: 16. Germline CDR1 reads GTSNPN; CDR2 reads SVGIG (reference sequence). There are 16 residues in the CDR3. CDR3 sequence reads: CAWSIPRGLGVGEQFF. The DNA for the CDR3 is TGTGCCTGGAGTATCCCCCGAGGACTAGGGGTTGGTGAGCAGTTCTTC. The full variable domain, with the rest looked up from reference TRBV30 and TRBJ2-1, is SQTIHQWPATLVQPVGSPLSLECTVEGTSNPNLYWYRQAAGRGLQLLFYSVGIGQISSEVPQNLSASRPQDRQFILSSKKLLLSDSGFYLCAWSIPRGLGVGEQFFGPGTRLTVL.

The table lists this clone with a few counts. The chain has TRBV5-4 and TRBJ2-1, with TRBD1 matching 7 bases. CDR3 length: 15 amino acids. CDR1 is SGHNT, CDR2 YYREEE, per germline (reference sequence). Unmatched junction bases numbered 3, after V lost 2 bases and J lost 1 base. CDR3 sequence reads: CASSLTGQSYNEQFF. The CDR3 nucleotides read TGTGCCAGCAGCTTAACGGGACAGTCCTACAATGAGCAGTTCTTC.

The J gene is TRBJ2-5, the V gene TRBV6-6; D is possibly TRBD2 (5 bases). Trimming left V 2 bases short and J 5 bases short, with 6 bases between. This CDR3 spans 12 amino acids. CDR1 and CDR2 (germline): MNHNY, SVGAGI (reference sequence). CDR3 DNA: TGTGCCAGCAGTTACCCGGGGGAGACCCAGTACTTC. As protein: CASSYPGETQYF.